A single sample is the source of the 26 T cell receptor beta chains below, sequenced in a study of blood T cell repertoires in COVID-19. The table came from immunoSEQ multiplex PCR; TCRdb's copy has only in-frame clones and leaves some out. The sample yields 80,000 to 100,000 clones, 70% to 90% seen once. Sequencing was performed on peripheral blood. The receptor set was obtained from a human donor with COVID-19, enrolled during active disease. The donor label of this sample is uncertain.

This chain joins TRBV28 and TRBJ2-5; D uncertain. CDR1 MDHEN and CDR2 SYDVKM come from the germline V gene. V was trimmed by 1 base and J by 5 bases, leaving 11 bases between them. The CDR3 extends over 14 amino acids. The DNA of the CDR3 is TGTGCCAGCAGTTTATCGAGGCCTGGGGAGACCCAGTACTTC. Its translation: CASSLSRPGETQYF.

The chain combines TRBV7-6 with TRBJ2-2; TRBD1 agrees at 7 bases. The CDR3 loop spans 16 amino acids. The J segment lost 3 bases and the V segment lost 5 bases, leaving 9 bases of the junction unmatched. From germline, CDR1 is SGHVS and CDR2 FNYEAQ. CDR3 nucleotide sequence: TGTGCCAGCAGCCCATCACAGGGGATTGACACCGGGGAGCTGTTTTTT. Encoded protein: CASSPSQGIDTGELFF.

The chain has TRBV11-2 and TRBJ2-3; D is perhaps TRBD2 (6 bases). The CDR3 consists of 14 residues. Germline CDR1 SGHAT, CDR2 FQNNGV. Trimming shortened V by 5 bases and J by 2 bases, and 11 bases separated the two germline ends. The CDR3 nucleotides read TGTGCCAGCAGCCCCCGACTAGACACAGATACGCAGTATTTT. The encoded protein is CASSPRLDTDTQYF.

The rearrangement links TRBV9 to TRBJ2-1; 7 nucleotides match TRBD2. J lost 10 bases, V lost 1 base, and 5 bases had no gene match. Germline V gives CDR1 SGDLS, CDR2 YYNGEE. The CDR3 is 13 amino acids. CDR3 DNA sequence: TGTGCCAGCAGCGTATTCGAGGGAGGGGAGCAGTTCTTC. Protein product: CASSVFEGGEQFF.

This chain uses TRBV6-4 with TRBJ2-5, with 7 bases that match TRBD2. V dropped 6 bases and J dropped 2; count of bases not matched to a gene: 9. The CDR3 extends over 15 amino acids. The germline V gene encodes CDR1 MRHNA and CDR2 SNTAGT. CDR3 protein: CASSATGGRQETQYF. In nucleotides, the CDR3 is TGTGCCAGCAGCGCCACGGGCGGGAGACAAGAGACCCAGTACTTC.

The chain joins TRBV10-3 to TRBJ1-2; D is unclear. The CDR3 runs to 15 residues. Germline assignment: CDR1 ENHRY and CDR2 SYGVKD. Trimming took off 0 bases at V and 4 bases at J, with 12 bases between the two ends. The CDR3 DNA reads as TGTGCCATCAGTGAGTCGTCAGTCAACCGCTATGGCTACACCTTC. Translated: CAISESSVNRYGYTF.

V gene TRBV7-9 combines with J gene TRBJ2-7; D is undetermined. CDR3 length: 13 residues. Trimming removed 8 bases from V and 7 bases from J, with 18 bases in between. Germline CDR1 SEHNR, CDR2 FQNEAQ (reference sequence). The CDR3 is CASSHQIPWEQYF. The CDR3 DNA reads TGTGCCAGCTCCCACCAGATCCCCTGGGAGCAGTACTTC.

The chain is built from TRBV29-1 and TRBJ1-2; D not resolved. The germline V gene encodes CDR1 SQVTM and CDR2 ANQGSEA. This CDR3 has 16 residues. V gave up 3 bases and J gave up 3 bases, with 20 bases separating them. The chain's CDR3 is CSVDTSGSPRDYGYTF. The CDR3 DNA reads TGCAGCGTTGACACGAGCGGGTCCCCAAGGGACTATGGCTACACCTTC.

The CDR3 reads CASSFLTGTKVDYGYTF. The DNA of the CDR3 is TGCGCCAGCAGCTTCCTGACAGGGACCAAGGTCGACTATGGCTACACCTTC. The rearrangement joins TRBV5-1 to TRBJ1-2; TRBD1 matches at 7 bases. Trimming took 2 bases from V and 3 from J; bases not matched to a gene: 13. Germline CDR1 and CDR2: SGHRS and YFSETQ. CDR3 length: 17 residues.

On this clone: At one end the junction does not follow the germline gene, possibly because of a read error. The rearrangement uses TRBV5-1 and TRBJ1-2; 9 bases line up with TRBD1. The CDR3 runs to 14 residues. Per the germline V gene, CDR1 is SGHRS and CDR2 is YFSETQ. As DNA, the CDR3 is TGCGCCAACAGCCCAGGACAGGGGTACTATGGCTACACCTTC. Translated: CANSPGQGYYGYTF. Drawing the rest from reference TRBV5-1 and TRBJ1-2, the complete variable domain is KAGVTQTPRYLIKTRGQQVTLSCSPISGHRSVSWYQQTPGQGLQFLFEYFSETQRNKGNFPGRFSGRQFSNSRSEMNVSTLELGDSALYLCANSPGQGYYGYTFGSGTRLTVV.

This chain connects TRBV5-4 to TRBJ2-7; 14 bases match TRBD2. Germline V gene lookup returns CDR1 SGHNT and CDR2 YYREEE (reference sequence). V lost 4 bases, J lost 7 bases, and 16 bases stayed unmatched. CDR3 size: 18 residues. This CDR3 is CASSRPGLAGDAAEEQYF. CDR3 nucleotides: TGTGCCAGCAGCCGGCCGGGACTAGCGGGGGATGCTGCTGAGGAGCAGTACTTC.

The chain is built from TRBV28 and TRBJ1-2; D is undetermined. V lost 3 bases and J 5 bases, leaving 7 bases between the germline ends. CDR1 is MDHEN and CDR2 is SYDVKM in the germline V gene. The CDR3 covers 12 residues. The DNA of the CDR3 is TGTGCCAGCAGTTTGTCCGGTTATGGCTACACCTTC. This gives the protein CASSLSGYGYTF.

The CDR3 loop reads CASSPGVLWPQHF. The CDR3 DNA reads TGTGCCAGCAGCCCCGGGGTTTTATGGCCCCAGCATTTT. J is TRBJ1-5 and V is TRBV3-1 (or the pseudogene TRBV3-2), with unresolved D. Per germline, CDR1 LGHDT and CDR2 YNNKEL (reference sequence). Trimming shortened V by 4 bases and J by 9 bases, and 13 bases separated the two germline ends. This CDR3 has 13 residues.

This clone turned up a few times. This chain links TRBV3-1 (or the pseudogene TRBV3-2) with TRBJ1-1; 7 bases match TRBD1. J gave up 0 bases and V 4 bases, and 5 bases lay outside the gene matches. The CDR3 runs 15 residues. From germline, CDR1 is LGHDT and CDR2 YNNKEL (reference sequence). The CDR3 sequence is CASSLWDSMNTEAFF. The DNA of the CDR3 is TGTGCCAGCAGCCTTTGGGACAGTATGAACACTGAAGCTTTCTTT.

A few counts support this clone. This chain's CDR3 is CASSEFGTGVNEQFF. The CDR3, as DNA: TGTGCCAGCAGTGAATTTGGGACAGGGGTCAATGAGCAGTTCTTC. The chain links TRBV6-1 to TRBJ2-1; TRBD1 matches at 10 bases. Germline V CDR1 and CDR2: MNHNS, SASEGT. V shed 2 bases and J 6 bases; nucleotides not matched to a gene: 4. CDR3 size: 15 residues.

The V and J genes are TRBV6-5 and TRBJ2-3; TRBD1 might be the D (5 bases). The V and J ends lost 8 bases and 3 bases respectively, with 12 bases between them. Germline V gives CDR1 MNHEY, CDR2 SVGAGI. This CDR3 is 13 amino acids long. The CDR3 protein is CASRQIGTDTQYF. In nucleotides, the CDR3 is TGTGCCAGCCGACAGATAGGGACAGATACGCAGTATTTT.

The chain combines TRBV9 with TRBJ1-6; tentative D call: TRBD1 (6 bases). Germline V gene data show CDR1 as SGDLS and CDR2 as YYNGEE. The germline V and J ends were trimmed by 3 bases and 7 bases, with 11 bases remaining between them. CDR3 length equals 14 residues. The CDR3 DNA follows: TGTGCCAGCAGCGGACAGGTTCGGAATTCACCCCTCCACTTT. It is translated as CASSGQVRNSPLHF.

The chain uses TRBV2 and TRBJ1-6, with 7 positions matching TRBD1. CDR1 and CDR2 from the germline V gene are SNHLY and FYNNEI. J gave up 6 bases and V 1 base, and 3 bases lay outside the gene matches. There are 15 residues in the CDR3. This CDR3 reads CASSEEPGGNSPLHF. The CDR3 bases are TGTGCCAGCAGTGAAGAGCCAGGGGGTAATTCACCCCTCCACTTT. Looking up the rest from reference TRBV2 and TRBJ1-6 gives the full variable domain: EPEVTQTPSHQVTQMGQEVILRCVPISNHLYFYWYRQILGQKVEFLVSFYNNEISEKSEIFDDQFSVERPDGSNFTLKIRSTKLEDSAMYFCASSEEPGGNSPLHFGNGTRLTVT.

The chain is built from TRBV27 and TRBJ1-1, with D possibly TRBD1 on 5 matching bases. Trimming took 6 bases from V and 4 from J, leaving 9 bases between them. Germline V gene data show CDR1 as MNHEY and CDR2 as SMNVEV (reference sequence). The CDR3 extends over 12 amino acids. This CDR3 is CASRTGGTEAFF. CDR3 in DNA: TGTGCCAGCAGAACCGGGGGCACTGAAGCTTTCTTT.

The chain is built from TRBV6-5 and TRBJ1-6; D may be TRBD1 (5 bases). The CDR3 runs 13 residues. The V gene lost 6 bases and the J gene lost 15 bases, with 18 bases spanning the gap. Per germline, CDR1 MNHEY and CDR2 SVGAGI. As DNA, the CDR3 is TGTGCCAGCAGGATCCTAATAGAGGGACTCCTCCACTTT. Protein sequence: CASRILIEGLLHF.

This chain connects TRBV6-5 to TRBJ1-3; the D gene is possibly TRBD1 (6 bases). The CDR3 is 13 residues long. Germline V lookup: CDR1 MNHEY, CDR2 SVGAGI. V was cut by 4 bases and J by 5 bases, with 9 bases left in between. The CDR3 reads CASSLDRRNTIYF. The CDR3 DNA sequence: TGTGCCAGCAGTTTAGACAGGCGAAACACCATATATTTT.

This clone was detected only once. Other DNA sequences in this sample translate to the same CDR3. This chain joins TRBV4-1 and TRBJ1-3; D might be TRBD1 (6 bases). The V and J ends lost 3 bases and 0 bases respectively, with 12 bases between them. Germline V gene data show CDR1 as MGHRA and CDR2 as YSYEKL. The CDR3 length is 16 residues. As DNA, the CDR3 is TGCGCCAGCAGCCAGCCGGGACAAAGCTCTGGAAACACCATATATTTT. Translating gives CASSQPGQSSGNTIYF.

J is TRBJ2-3 and V is TRBV15; D is perhaps TRBD2 (6 bases). Germline values: CDR1 LNHNV, CDR2 YYDKDF (reference sequence). Trimming left V 10 bases short and J 0 bases short, with 23 bases between. The CDR3 has 17 amino acids. The CDR3 here is CAIGMRGNYLSTDTQYF. CDR3 bases: TGTGCCATCGGGATGCGGGGAAACTACTTAAGCACAGATACGCAGTATTTT.

The count of this clone is one. The chain couples TRBV21-1 to TRBJ2-7; the table's D call of TRBD1 was not tested on the DNA. TRBV21-1 is a listed pseudogene. The CDR3 has 16 residues. In DNA form, the CDR3 reads TGTGCCAGCCAAATCGAAGCCGGGACAGGGGGCTACGAGCAGTACTTC. Protein sequence: CASQIEAGTGGYEQYF.

The chain combines TRBV28 with TRBJ1-5; 7 nucleotides align to TRBD1. This CDR3 region has 15 residues. Germline lookup yields CDR1 MDHEN and CDR2 SYDVKM. J lost 2 bases, V lost 6 bases, and 7 bases had no gene match. In DNA form, the CDR3 reads TGTGCCAGCAGCCCGGGGGACAGTGGCAATCAGCCCCAGCATTTT. It encodes CASSPGDSGNQPQHF. The entire variable domain, with the rest obtained from reference TRBV28 and TRBJ1-5, is as follows: DVKVTQSSRYLVKRTGEKVFLECVQDMDHENMFWYRQDPGLGLRLIYFSYDVKMKEKGDIPEGYSVSREKKERFSLILESASTNQTSMYLCASSPGDSGNQPQHFGDGTRLSIL.

This clone was counted a single time. This rearrangement joins TRBV7-2 to TRBJ2-1; the match to TRBD2 covers 14 bases. In germline, CDR1 is SGHTA, CDR2 FQGNSA. V lost 5 bases to trimming and J lost 6 bases; unmatched junction nucleotides: 3. The length of the CDR3 is 15 residues. CDR3 protein: CASSQTSGGANEQFF. The CDR3 DNA reads TGTGCCAGCAGCCAGACTAGCGGGGGGGCCAATGAGCAGTTCTTC.